The rows below give T cell receptor beta chains drawn from one sample of a study of cytomegalovirus exposure and HLA in healthy donors. Sequencing was performed with immunoSEQ multiplex PCR; in TCRdb, only in-frame clones are kept and a portion is missing. The data hold 310,000 or so clones, with approximately 90% observed a single time. Sequenced material: PBMCs. These receptor sequences come from a young woman in good health and CMV-seronegative. Each CDR3 is given with its conserved first and last residue. The D gene is left open where the match is weak. The size field is filled for only some rows; it gives once, few, many or a size class.

TRBJ2-2	TRBD2	TRBV5-1	NA	CASASSGGHTGELFF	TGCGCCAGCGCAAGTAGCGGGGGCCACACCGGGGAGCTGTTTTTT
TRBJ1-1	NA	TRBV18	NA	CASSTDRNTEAFF	TGTGCCAGCTCAACGGACAGGAACACTGAAGCTTTCTTT
TRBJ1-5	TRBD1	TRBV5-1	NA	CASSLQGQGHQPQHF	TGCGCCAGCAGCCTACAAGGACAGGGTCATCAGCCCCAGCATTTT
TRBJ1-1	TRBD1	TRBV18	NA	CASSWDSAGTEAFF	TGTGCCAGCTCTTGGGACAGTGCCGGCACTGAAGCTTTCTTT
TRBJ2-3	TRBD1	TRBV4-1	NA	CASSQDPRGTQYF	TGCGCCAGCAGCCAAGATCCCAGGGGGACGCAGTATTTT
TRBJ2-5	TRBD2	TRBV7-7	few	CASSELAGFQETQYF	TGTGCCAGCAGCGAGCTAGCGGGGTTTCAAGAGACCCAGTACTTC
TRBJ2-7	NA	TRBV5-4	NA	CASSLALASSYEQYF	TGTGCCAGCAGCTTGGCGTTGGCTTCCTCCTACGAGCAGTACTTC
TRBJ1-2	NA	TRBV5-6	NA	CASIDKGAWNYGYTF	TGTGCCAGCATCGATAAAGGAGCTTGGAACTATGGCTACACCTTC
TRBJ1-2	NA	TRBV11-2	once	CASSLGDNGGYTF	TGTGCCAGCAGCTTAGGGGACAACGGGGGCTACACCTTC
TRBJ1-5	NA	TRBV28	NA	CASSPFGLRYSNQPQHF	TGTGCCAGCAGTCCCTTTGGCCTGAGGTATAGCAATCAGCCCCAGCATTTT
TRBJ1-1	TRBD1	TRBV10-3	few	CAIKGAPNTEAFF	TGTGCCATCAAGGGGGCGCCGAACACTGAAGCTTTCTTT
TRBJ1-2	TRBD1	TRBV5-4	NA	CASSSPGTGIWGYTF	TGTGCCAGCAGCTCCCCCGGGACAGGGATTTGGGGCTACACCTTC
TRBJ2-2	NA	TRBV5-6	NA	CASSLGRNTGELFF	TGTGCCAGCAGCTTGGGTAGGAACACCGGGGAGCTGTTTTTT
TRBJ2-2	TRBD1	TRBV5-1	NA	CASFGQGDTGELFF	TGCGCCAGCTTTGGACAGGGGGACACCGGGGAGCTGTTTTTT
TRBJ2-3	TRBD2	TRBV7-3	NA	CASSLDSGGADTQYF	TGTGCCAGCAGCTTGGATAGCGGGGGGGCAGATACGCAGTATTTT
TRBJ2-1	TRBD2	TRBV5-1	few	CASSLAAGGGYNEQFF	TGCGCCAGCAGCTTGGCAGCGGGGGGAGGATACAATGAGCAGTTCTTC